The present T cell receptor beta chain was sequenced within a study of T cell changes during pregnancy in multiple sclerosis. Profiled with immunoSEQ multiplex PCR; TCRdb holds only in-frame clones, not every one. The table records around 45,000 clones, around 93% of them present only once. The ends were cut back, 1 base at V and 6 bases at J, with 13 bases in the middle. The germline CDR1 and CDR2 sequences are LGHNA and YNFKEQ. This CDR3 spans 14 amino acids. The specimen comprised CD4+ T cells from peripheral blood mononuclear cells, sampled before pregnancy. The sequence derives from a female donor with multiple sclerosis, enrolled in a pregnancy study. V usage is TRBV4-2 and J usage is TRBJ2-7, with D perhaps TRBD2 (6 bases). This CDR3 is CASSQVGKGGEQYF. DNA for the CDR3: TGTGCCAGCAGCCAAGTAGGGAAGGGAGGCGAGCAGTACTTC.